This T cell receptor beta chain was retrieved from a study of blood T cell repertoires in COVID-19. Trimming shortened V by 9 bases and J by 0 bases, and 15 bases separated the two germline ends. The CDR3 loop spans 15 amino acids. Germline V lookup: CDR1 LNHDA, CDR2 SQIVND (reference sequence). Assay: immunoSEQ multiplex PCR; the TCRdb copy retains only in-frame clones and omits some. The sample holds about 180,000 clones, about 85% seen once. This TCR was recovered from a person between 65 and 79 years old with COVID-19, enrolled during active disease. Sequencing was done on a sample of peripheral blood. The chain couples TRBV19 to TRBJ1-3; D possibly corresponds to TRBD1 (5 bases). CDR3 coding DNA: TGTGCCAGCACGAAGGGGACTGGCTCTGGAAACACCATATATTTT. Translated, it gives CASTKGTGSGNTIYF.